The clone carrying this T cell receptor beta chain is classed as medium-sized by frequency. Germline V CDR1 and CDR2: MGHRA, YSYEKL. The CDR3 has 17 residues. The sample is drawn from a study of CD8 T cells in cerebrospinal fluid in Alzheimer's disease. After re-calling the 10x single-cell sequencing reads, TCRdb lists one entry per CDR3 protein, DNA absent. The listing contains roughly 990 distinct CDR3 sequences. The chain uses TRBV4-1 and TRBJ2-6; TCRdb picks TRBD1, but there is no DNA to check that call. Specimen: cerebrospinal fluid. This receptor was obtained from a human donor with mild cognitive impairment. The CDR3 sequence: CASSPGTGFSGANVLTF.